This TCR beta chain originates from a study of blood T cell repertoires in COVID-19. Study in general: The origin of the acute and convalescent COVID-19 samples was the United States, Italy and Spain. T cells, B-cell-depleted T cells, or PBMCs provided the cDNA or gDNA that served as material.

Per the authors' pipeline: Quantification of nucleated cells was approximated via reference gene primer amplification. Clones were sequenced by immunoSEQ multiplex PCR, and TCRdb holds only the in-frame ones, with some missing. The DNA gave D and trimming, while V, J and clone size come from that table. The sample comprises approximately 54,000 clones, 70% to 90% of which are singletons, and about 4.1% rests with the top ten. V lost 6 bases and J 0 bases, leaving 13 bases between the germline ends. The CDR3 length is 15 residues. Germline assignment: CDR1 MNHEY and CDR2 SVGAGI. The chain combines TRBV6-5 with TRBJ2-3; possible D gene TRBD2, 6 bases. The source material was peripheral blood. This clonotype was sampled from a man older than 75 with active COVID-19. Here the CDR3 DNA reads TGTGCCAGCAGCCAGGACGGGAGTAGCACAGATACGCAGTATTTT. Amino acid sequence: CASSQDGSSTDTQYF.